The clone carrying this TCR beta chain has more than one count but fewer than ten. Its antigen is unknown. Repertoires were generated with immunoSEQ multiplex PCR, while TCRdb's copy carries only in-frame clones and drops some. The table lists 40,000 to 55,000 clones, about three quarters of them singletons. Time point given: week 35, safety follow-up. Every vaccine dose comprised 300 ug of mutant IDH1 20-mer peptide plus topical imiquimod. This sample was taken from a study of a mutant IDH1 vaccine in newly diagnosed glioma. This TCR came from a man in his forties with glioma. Here the sequenced sample was PBMCs, taken from a glioma patient whose treatment included an IDH1 peptide vaccine.

CDR3 sequence (DNA): TGTGCCAGTGGCACAGGGGGAGGGTTTGAAAAACTGTTTTTT. Translating it yields CASGTGGGFEKLFF. The chain uses TRBV7-2 and TRBJ1-4, with 8 bases matching TRBD1. CDR1 is SGHTA and CDR2 is FQGNSA in the germline V gene. Losses at the gene ends were 9 bases for V and 7 bases for J; bases not matched to a gene: 10. The CDR3 runs 14 residues.